One T cell receptor beta chain is described in this entry. Its specificity is unknown. These data originate in a study of cytomegalovirus exposure and HLA in healthy donors. V trimming: 5 bases; J trimming: 5 bases; junction bases outside the gene matches: 12. Germline values: CDR1 GTSNPN, CDR2 SVGIG (reference sequence). The CDR3 has 15 residues. Study-wide results and caveats: Among CMV-associated TCR beta chains, most appeared HLA-restricted in a later analysis. Rarity marked most TCR sequences, yet some public TCRs occurred in many donors. The likely explanation for a cluster of highly shared sequence variants was sequencing artifact. There were some V segments, including TRBV6-2 and TRBV6-3, excluded as indistinguishable.

Primers for the PCR totalled 60 Vbeta and 13 Jbeta. Produced via immunoSEQ multiplex PCR; TCRdb's table is partial and in-frame only. The sample has about 160,000 clones, approximately 80% seen once; the top ten hold 3.5% to 4.5%. The receptor comes from a man aged 25 to 40 in good health and CMV-seropositive. The sequenced sample consisted of PBMCs. The chain carries TRBV30 and TRBJ2-5; 9 nucleotides agree with TRBD1. CDR3 DNA sequence: TGTGCCTGGGCCTTCCAGACAGGGGGTTTCGAGACCCAGTACTTC. Its protein is CAWAFQTGGFETQYF.